One and the same sample provided the 28 T cell receptor beta chains below, sequenced in a study of T cell responses to AZD1222 COVID-19 vaccine (dated by TCRdb to the early 2020s). Preparation of the library involved the immunoSEQ multiplex PCR assay. TCRdb re-hosts the immuneACCESS table, in-frame sequences only. Its copies lack some clones; in the studies checked, an unresolved V gene accounts for under half of them, and the cause for the rest is not known. Across this sample there are fewer than 120,000 clones, with around 90% seen only once. Jointly, the top ten make up around 16% of the sample. This specimen's time point label, per the study, means: about 28 days (+/-7) after the second vaccine dose. Sequencing was performed on peripheral blood, taken 28 days after the second AZD1222 dose. The source is an adult who received the AZD1222 COVID-19 vaccine.

This clone was found once. The rearrangement uses TRBV20-1 and TRBJ2-7; 7 bases match TRBD1. Germline lookup yields CDR1 DFQATT and CDR2 SNEGSKA (reference sequence). CDR3 length equals 11 residues. Losses at the gene ends were 5 bases for V and 5 bases for J; bases not matched to a gene: 3. The CDR3, as DNA: TGCAGTGCTCAGACAGGGAACGAGCAGTACTTC. As protein: CSAQTGNEQYF.

The chain carries TRBV11-2 and TRBJ2-5; the match to TRBD2 covers 11 bases. CDR3 size: 17 residues. J gave up 2 bases and V 3 bases, and 8 bases lay outside the gene matches. The germline V gene has CDR1 SGHAT and CDR2 FQNNGV. The CDR3 loop is CASSFQPGLAVQETQYF. CDR3 coding DNA: TGTGCCAGCAGCTTCCAGCCGGGACTAGCGGTACAAGAGACCCAGTACTTC.

This clone appeared a single time. The chain joins TRBV27 to TRBJ1-2; D possibly corresponds to TRBD1 (6 bases). Trimming removed 0 bases from V and 8 bases from J, with 13 bases in between. CDR1 is MNHEY, CDR2 SMNVEV, per germline (reference sequence). The CDR3 totals 14 residues. The CDR3 loop is CASSLSHRVQGYTF. Written as DNA, the CDR3 is TGTGCCAGCAGTTTATCCCACAGGGTCCAGGGCTACACCTTC.

V is TRBV28 and J is TRBJ2-7; no reliable D call. From germline, CDR1 is MDHEN and CDR2 SYDVKM. V was cut by 2 bases and J by 3 bases, with 11 bases left in between. The CDR3 is made up of 14 amino acids. CDR3 nucleotide sequence: TGTGCCAGCAGTTTAGCCATACCACTCTACGAGCAGTACTTC. It translates to CASSLAIPLYEQYF.

The chain uses TRBV5-5 and TRBJ1-1, with D unresolved. This CDR3 has 12 residues. With 3 bases removed from V and 0 bases from J, the gap between germline ends came to 3 bases. Germline values: CDR1 SGHKS, CDR2 YYEKEE (reference sequence). CDR3 amino acids: CASSSMNTEAFF. The CDR3 region has the DNA TGTGCCAGCAGCTCAATGAACACTGAAGCTTTCTTT.

V and J are TRBV28 and TRBJ1-3; the D is unclear. This CDR3 has 14 amino acids. The ends were cut back, 3 bases at V and 0 bases at J, with 6 bases in the middle. Germline CDR1 is MDHEN and CDR2 is SYDVKM. The CDR3, as DNA: TGTGCCAGCAGTTTTTGGGTCTCTGGAAACACCATATATTTT. Amino acids: CASSFWVSGNTIYF.

The rearrangement links TRBV28 to TRBJ1-2, with 10 bases fitting TRBD1. The CDR3 is made up of 15 amino acids. The V and J ends lost 6 bases and 4 bases, in that order; junction bases with no gene match: 8. Germline V CDR1 and CDR2: MDHEN, SYDVKM. The CDR3 is CASSSGQGTVYGYTF. The DNA for the CDR3 is TGTGCCAGCAGCTCGGGACAGGGGACCGTCTATGGCTACACCTTC.

J is TRBJ2-1 and V is TRBV6-5, with a weak D call TRBD2 (7 bases). This CDR3 spans 13 amino acids. Germline lookup yields CDR1 MNHEY and CDR2 SVGAGI. Trimming took off 4 bases at V and 7 bases at J, with 11 bases between the two ends. Here the CDR3 DNA reads TGTGCCAGCAGTTCACAGGGAGGGAATGAGCAGTTCTTC. Its protein is CASSSQGGNEQFF.

The gene calls are TRBV5-1 and TRBJ2-3; tentatively, D is TRBD1 (5 bases). V lost 0 bases, J lost 4 bases, and 9 bases lay in between. Germline V gene data show CDR1 as SGHRS and CDR2 as YFSETQ. The CDR3 spans 14 residues. CDR3: CASSLGQGADTQYF. As DNA, the CDR3 is TGCGCCAGCAGCTTGGGGCAGGGTGCAGATACGCAGTATTTT.

The V gene is TRBV20-1, the J gene TRBJ2-1; D is possibly TRBD1 (5 bases). This CDR3 region has 15 residues. Trimming removed 3 bases from V and 2 bases from J, with 14 bases in between. In germline, CDR1 is DFQATT, CDR2 SNEGSKA (reference sequence). CDR3 sequence reads: CSASESGSPYNEQFF. CDR3 nucleotides: TGCAGTGCTAGTGAATCAGGGTCCCCCTACAATGAGCAGTTCTTC.

The chain links TRBV19 to TRBJ1-4, with D uncertain. This CDR3 region has 14 residues. The germline V and J ends were trimmed by 1 base and 7 bases, with 10 bases remaining between them. Germline-derived CDR1 and CDR2 are LNHDA and SQIVND (reference sequence). In DNA, the CDR3 is TGTGCCAGTAGTATAGTACCCGCTTCTGAAAAACTGTTTTTT. Translation: CASSIVPASEKLFF.

The chain is built from TRBV28 and TRBJ2-7; possible D gene TRBD1, 5 bases. V was shortened by 6 bases and J by 0 bases, with 15 bases between the two germline ends. Germline values: CDR1 MDHEN, CDR2 SYDVKM. This CDR3 contains 15 residues. In nucleotides, the CDR3 is TGTGCCAGCAGCGAAACAGGTCCGAGCTCCTACGAGCAGTACTTC. Amino acids: CASSETGPSSYEQYF.

This chain connects TRBV28 to TRBJ1-4, with 7 bases matching TRBD1. V lost 6 bases to trimming and J lost 8 bases; unmatched junction nucleotides: 9. The germline V gene encodes CDR1 MDHEN and CDR2 SYDVKM. The CDR3 has 14 residues. The CDR3 sequence: CASREQGNQEKLFF. The CDR3 DNA is TGTGCCAGCAGGGAACAGGGGAATCAGGAAAAACTGTTTTTT.

The rearrangement links TRBV4-1 to TRBJ2-7; TRBD2 matches 10 bases. This CDR3 is 18 amino acids long. Unmatched junction bases numbered 10, after V lost 0 bases and J lost 2 bases. The germline gives CDR1 MGHRA, CDR2 YSYEKL. The CDR3 loop is CASSQDRSSGGEAYEQYF. The CDR3 coding sequence is TGCGCCAGCAGCCAAGATAGGTCTAGCGGGGGAGAAGCCTACGAGCAGTACTTC.

The rearrangement joins TRBV7-6 to TRBJ2-1; D gene unclear. Germline CDR1 reads SGHVS; CDR2 reads FNYEAQ. Trimming cost V 1 base and J 0 bases, with 7 bases left between them. The CDR3 sequence is 15 residues long. CDR3 nucleotide sequence: TGTGCCAGCAGCTTAGTGAGTTTCTCCTACAATGAGCAGTTCTTC. It encodes CASSLVSFSYNEQFF.

The chain joins TRBV7-9 to TRBJ1-2; D is undetermined. The V end lost 1 base, the J end lost 4 bases, and 16 bases lay between the germline ends. Germline V lookup: CDR1 SEHNR, CDR2 FQNEAQ (reference sequence). The CDR3 is 16 residues long. The CDR3 nucleotides are TGTGCCAGCAGCTTAGTGCGCGGCACTGGCCCCTATGGCTACACCTTC. Translation: CASSLVRGTGPYGYTF.

The CDR3: CASTEGTGRTEAFF. For the CDR3, the DNA is TGTGCCAGCACCGAGGGCACAGGGAGGACTGAAGCTTTCTTT. This rearrangement joins TRBV5-4 to TRBJ1-1; a possible D gene is TRBD1 (6 bases). The V and J ends lost 6 bases and 5 bases respectively, with 17 bases between them. Germline loops: CDR1 SGHNT, CDR2 YYREEE (reference sequence). This CDR3 has 14 amino acids.

This rearrangement joins TRBV7-2 to TRBJ1-5, with 11 bases that match TRBD1. Germline V gene lookup returns CDR1 SGHTA and CDR2 FQGNSA. Trimming took 6 bases from V and 11 from J; bases not matched to a gene: 12. This CDR3 has 15 residues. The CDR3 here is CASRLGQGDGGAQHF. CDR3 nucleotides: TGTGCCAGCAGACTGGGACAGGGGGATGGGGGGGCCCAGCATTTT.

The chain carries TRBV27 and TRBJ2-7, with D perhaps TRBD1 or TRBD2 (5 bases each). Germline V lookup: CDR1 MNHEY, CDR2 SMNVEV (reference sequence). This CDR3 is built from 14 residues. Trimming removed 5 bases from V and 9 bases from J, with 20 bases in between. This CDR3 reads CASSQGAPVEPQYF. CDR3 bases: TGTGCCAGCAGTCAGGGAGCCCCGGTTGAGCCGCAGTACTTC.

This clone was recorded only once. The chain combines TRBV6-1 with TRBJ1-3; D is unresolved. The V gene's germline CDR1 is MNHNS and CDR2 SASEGT. There are 13 residues in the CDR3. The V end lost 2 bases, the J end lost 3 bases, and 5 bases lay between the germline ends. The CDR3 loop is CASSEPNGNTIYF. CDR3 DNA: TGTGCCAGCAGTGAACCCAATGGAAACACCATATATTTT.

J is TRBJ2-7 and V is TRBV6-5; 11 nucleotides match TRBD1. CDR3 length equals 14 residues. From germline, CDR1 is MNHEY and CDR2 SVGAGI. The J segment lost 3 bases and the V segment lost 6 bases, leaving 4 bases of the junction unmatched. CDR3 DNA: TGTGCCAGCAGATCCGGGACAGGGGGCTACGAGCAGTACTTC. Translated: CASRSGTGGYEQYF.

CDR3 in amino acids: CASSFSAGANEKLFF. CDR3 DNA sequence: TGTGCCAGCAGCTTCAGTGCAGGGGCTAATGAAAAACTGTTTTTT. The rearrangement uses TRBV5-4 and TRBJ1-4, with D perhaps TRBD1 (6 bases). The CDR3 spans 15 residues. Trimming stripped 2 bases from V and 3 bases from J, with 11 bases between. The germline V gene has CDR1 SGHNT and CDR2 YYREEE (reference sequence).

The chain carries TRBV19 and TRBJ2-1, with 8 positions matching TRBD2. CDR3 length: 13 amino acids. Germline CDR1 and CDR2: LNHDA and SQIVND (reference sequence). The V gene end was trimmed by 8 bases and the J gene end by 9 bases; junction bases not matched to a gene: 9. The CDR3 coding sequence is TGTGCCAGTGGAGTGAGGCTAGCGGGTGAGCAGTTCTTC. Its protein is CASGVRLAGEQFF.

The chain combines TRBV10-3 with TRBJ2-7; tentative D call: TRBD2 (5 bases). The CDR3 extends over 14 amino acids. Germline assignment: CDR1 ENHRY and CDR2 SYGVKD. V shed 4 bases and J shed 3 bases, with 13 bases lying between them. The CDR3 reads CAISAGITNYEQYF. In DNA, the CDR3 is TGTGCCATCAGTGCCGGGATAACCAACTACGAGCAGTACTTC.

DNA of the CDR3: TGTGCCAGCAGCTTAACCATAGGGGCTGGGCTGTTTTTT. As protein: CASSLTIGAGLFF. The V gene is TRBV7-3, the J gene TRBJ2-2, with a weak D call TRBD1 (5 bases). The germline V and J ends were trimmed by 0 bases and 13 bases, with 12 bases remaining between them. This CDR3 comprises 13 residues. Germline loops: CDR1 SGHTA, CDR2 FQGTGA. The full variable domain, rest sourced from reference TRBV7-3 and TRBJ2-2, is GAGVSQTPSNKVTEKGKYVELRCDPISGHTALYWYRQSLGQGPEFLIYFQGTGAADDSGLPNDRFFAVRPEGSVSTLKIQRTERGDSAVYLCASSLTIGAGLFFGEGSRLTVL.

The chain uses TRBV5-5 and TRBJ2-7; 7 bases agree with TRBD1. The trim removed 4 bases at V and 5 bases at J, leaving 9 bases unmatched. The CDR3 spans 14 residues. Germline V gene sequence: CDR1 SGHKS, CDR2 YYEKEE (reference sequence). Here the CDR3 DNA reads TGTGCCAGCAGCCTTTCGACAGGGACCCACGAGCAGTACTTC. This codes for CASSLSTGTHEQYF.

The V and J genes are TRBV3-1 (or the pseudogene TRBV3-2) and TRBJ2-2; D is uncertain. The V gene lost 4 bases and the J gene lost 4 bases, with 16 bases spanning the gap. Germline V gene data show CDR1 as LGHDT and CDR2 as YNNKEL (reference sequence). The CDR3 is 16 amino acids. The CDR3 nucleotides read TGTGCCAGCAGCCCAGCGCCTGGGTTGGGCACCGGGGAGCTGTTTTTT. Protein sequence: CASSPAPGLGTGELFF.

This clone was recorded once. V is TRBV5-1 and J is TRBJ2-1; 7 bases are shared with TRBD2. The CDR3 has 15 residues. J lost 3 bases, V lost 6 bases, and 9 bases had no gene match. Per germline, CDR1 SGHRS and CDR2 YFSETQ. CDR3 amino acids: CASTLSGAGYNEQFF. In nucleotides, the CDR3 is TGCGCCAGCACCCTCAGCGGGGCGGGCTACAATGAGCAGTTCTTC.